This T cell receptor (beta chain) was captured by sequencing in a study of blood T cell repertoires in COVID-19. The table came from immunoSEQ multiplex PCR; TCRdb's copy has only in-frame clones and leaves some out. The data hold about 200,000 clones, with just under 85% observed a single time. This TCR derives from a man aged 55 to 70 with COVID-19, enrolled during active disease. The sample taken for sequencing was peripheral blood.

Written as DNA, the CDR3 is TGTGCCAGCAGCCACCCCCCCCTCAGACAGGGGGCGCGCGGAAACACCATATATTTT. Its translation: CASSHPPLRQGARGNTIYF. The chain is built from TRBV3-1 (or the pseudogene TRBV3-2) and TRBJ1-3, with 10 bases matching TRBD1. CDR3 length: 19 amino acids. CDR1 and CDR2 (germline): LGHDT, YNNKEL (reference sequence). The ends lost 3 bases at V and 4 bases at J; junction bases unmatched: 15.